The sequence of this T cell receptor beta chain was determined in a study of T cells after yellow fever vaccination. Study-level findings and limits: Shared CD4/CD8 clonotypes were a small share, likely from convergent recombination. A faster peak, day 5 versus 15, was reached by the weaker secondary response. After the booster, 95% to 98% of CD4 and roughly nine tenths of CD8 primary-response clones were re-detected.

Making TCR cDNA involved 5'RACE template switching, which added UMIs and a universal primer site. Using its own MiXCR run on the 5' RACE reads, TCRdb lists one record per CDR3 protein. This table has about 340,000 distinct CDR3 sequences, around 13% appearing once. The CDR3 consists of 12 residues. Germline CDR1 GTSNPN, CDR2 SVGIG (reference sequence). The V gene end was trimmed by 2 bases and the J gene end by 10 bases; junction bases not matched to a gene: 7. Comments on this clonotype: Its antigen is unknown.

The starting material was CD4+ T cells sorted from PBMCs, obtained 15 days after the yellow fever booster vaccination. The genes are TRBV30 and TRBJ1-1; TRBD1 matches 7 bases. This TCR was sampled from a man younger than 35 who received the YFV17D yellow fever vaccine. The CDR3 region has the DNA TGTGCCTGGAGTCCCGGACAGGAGAGAGCTTTCTTT. Translating gives CAWSPGQERAFF.